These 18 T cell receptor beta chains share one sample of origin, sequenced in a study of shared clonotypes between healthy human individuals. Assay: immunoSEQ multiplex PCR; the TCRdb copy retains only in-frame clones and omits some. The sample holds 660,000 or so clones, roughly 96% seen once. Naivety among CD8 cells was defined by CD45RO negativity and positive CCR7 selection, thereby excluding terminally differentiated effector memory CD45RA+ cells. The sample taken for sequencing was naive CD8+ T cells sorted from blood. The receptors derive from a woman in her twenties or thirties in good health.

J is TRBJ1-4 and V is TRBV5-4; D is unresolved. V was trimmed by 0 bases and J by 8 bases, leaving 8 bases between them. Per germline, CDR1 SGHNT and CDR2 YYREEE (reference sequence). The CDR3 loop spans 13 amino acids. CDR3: CASSLEVGEKLFF. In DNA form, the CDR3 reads TGTGCCAGCAGCTTGGAGGTGGGAGAAAAACTGTTTTTT.

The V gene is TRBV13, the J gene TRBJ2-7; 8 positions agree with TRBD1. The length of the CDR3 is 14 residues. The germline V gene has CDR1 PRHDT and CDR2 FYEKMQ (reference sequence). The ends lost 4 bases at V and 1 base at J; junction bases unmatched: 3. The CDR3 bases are TGTGCCAGCAGCTCCGACAGGGGATCCTACGAGCAGTACTTC. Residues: CASSSDRGSYEQYF.

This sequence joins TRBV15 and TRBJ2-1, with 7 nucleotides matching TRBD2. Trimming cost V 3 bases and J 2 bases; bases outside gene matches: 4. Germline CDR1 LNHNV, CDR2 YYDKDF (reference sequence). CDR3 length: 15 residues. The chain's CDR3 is CATSRTGGTYNEQFF. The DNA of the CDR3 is TGTGCCACCAGCAGGACGGGGGGTACCTACAATGAGCAGTTCTTC.

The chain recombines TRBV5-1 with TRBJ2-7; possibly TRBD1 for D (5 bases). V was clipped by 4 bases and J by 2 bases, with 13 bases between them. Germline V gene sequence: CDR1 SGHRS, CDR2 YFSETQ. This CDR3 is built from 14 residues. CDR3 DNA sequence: TGCGCCAGCAGCGCCGACAGCCTTGCCTACGAGCAGTACTTC. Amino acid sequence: CASSADSLAYEQYF. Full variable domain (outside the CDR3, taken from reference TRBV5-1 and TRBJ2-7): KAGVTQTPRYLIKTRGQQVTLSCSPISGHRSVSWYQQTPGQGLQFLFEYFSETQRNKGNFPGRFSGRQFSNSRSEMNVSTLELGDSALYLCASSADSLAYEQYFGPGTRLTVT.

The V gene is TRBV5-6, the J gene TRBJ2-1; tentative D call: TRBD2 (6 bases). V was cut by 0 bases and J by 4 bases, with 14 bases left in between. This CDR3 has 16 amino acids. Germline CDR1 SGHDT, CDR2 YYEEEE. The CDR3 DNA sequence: TGTGCCAGCAGCTTGGCCGTTGGGAGGCTATACAATGAGCAGTTCTTC. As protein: CASSLAVGRLYNEQFF.

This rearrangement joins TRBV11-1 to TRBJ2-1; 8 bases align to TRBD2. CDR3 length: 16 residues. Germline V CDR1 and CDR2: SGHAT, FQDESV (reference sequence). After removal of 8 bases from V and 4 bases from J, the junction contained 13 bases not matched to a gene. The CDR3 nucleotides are TGTGCCAGCTCCCTTGGGCTAGCGGGTGGATACAATGAGCAGTTCTTC. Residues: CASSLGLAGGYNEQFF.

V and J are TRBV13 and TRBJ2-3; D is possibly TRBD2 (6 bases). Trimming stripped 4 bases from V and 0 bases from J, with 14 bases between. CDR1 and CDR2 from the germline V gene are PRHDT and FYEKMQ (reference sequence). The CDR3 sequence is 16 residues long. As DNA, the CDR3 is TGTGCCAGCAGCTCCCCGAGGGGAGGAAGCACAGATACGCAGTATTTT. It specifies CASSSPRGGSTDTQYF.

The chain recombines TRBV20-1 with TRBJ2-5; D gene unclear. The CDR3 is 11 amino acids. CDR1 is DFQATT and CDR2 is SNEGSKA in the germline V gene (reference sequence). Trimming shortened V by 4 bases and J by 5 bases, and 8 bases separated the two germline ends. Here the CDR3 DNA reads TGCAGTGCTACGGACGGGGAGACCCAGTACTTC. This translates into CSATDGETQYF.

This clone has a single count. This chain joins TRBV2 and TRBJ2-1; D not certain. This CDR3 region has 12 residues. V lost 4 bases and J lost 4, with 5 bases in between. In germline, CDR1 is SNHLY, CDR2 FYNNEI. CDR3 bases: TGTGCCAGCAGTGGAGTATACAATGAGCAGTTCTTC. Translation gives CASSGVYNEQFF.

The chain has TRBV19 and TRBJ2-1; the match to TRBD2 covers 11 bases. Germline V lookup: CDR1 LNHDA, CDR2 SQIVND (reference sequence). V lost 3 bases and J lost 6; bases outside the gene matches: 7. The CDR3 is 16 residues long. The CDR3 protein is CASSILAGGEGNEQFF. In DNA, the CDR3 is TGTGCCAGTAGTATCTTAGCGGGAGGGGAGGGCAATGAGCAGTTCTTC. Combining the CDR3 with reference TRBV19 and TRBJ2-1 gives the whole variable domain DGGITQSPKYLFRKEGQNVTLSCEQNLNHDAMYWYRQDPGQGLRLIYYSQIVNDFQKGDIAEGYSVSREKKESFPLTVTSAQKNPTAFYLCASSILAGGEGNEQFFGPGTRLTVL.

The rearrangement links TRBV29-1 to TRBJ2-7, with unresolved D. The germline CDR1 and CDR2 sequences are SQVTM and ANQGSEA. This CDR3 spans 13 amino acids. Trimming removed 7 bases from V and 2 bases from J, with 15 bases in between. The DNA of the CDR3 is TGCAGCGCTATTGTAGGGTCGACCTACGAGCAGTACTTC. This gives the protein CSAIVGSTYEQYF.

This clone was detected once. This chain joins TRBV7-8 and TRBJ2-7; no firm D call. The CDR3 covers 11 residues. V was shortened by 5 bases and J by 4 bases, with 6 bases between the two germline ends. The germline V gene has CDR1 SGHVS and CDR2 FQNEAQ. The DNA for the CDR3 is TGTGCCAGCAGCCCCAGTTACGAGCAGTACTTC. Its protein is CASSPSYEQYF.

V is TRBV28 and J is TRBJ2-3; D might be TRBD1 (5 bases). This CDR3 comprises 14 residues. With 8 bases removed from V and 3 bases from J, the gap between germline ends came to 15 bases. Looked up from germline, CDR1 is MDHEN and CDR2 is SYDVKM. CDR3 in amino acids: CASSGRVGTDTQYF. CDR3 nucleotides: TGTGCCAGCTCCGGCAGGGTGGGTACAGATACGCAGTATTTT.

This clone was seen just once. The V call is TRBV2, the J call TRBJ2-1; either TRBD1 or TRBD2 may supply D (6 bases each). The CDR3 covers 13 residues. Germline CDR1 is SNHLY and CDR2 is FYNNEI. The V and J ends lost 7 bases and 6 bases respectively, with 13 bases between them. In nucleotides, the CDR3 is TGTGCCAGCATATCGGGGGCTGGCAATGAGCAGTTCTTC. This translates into CASISGAGNEQFF.

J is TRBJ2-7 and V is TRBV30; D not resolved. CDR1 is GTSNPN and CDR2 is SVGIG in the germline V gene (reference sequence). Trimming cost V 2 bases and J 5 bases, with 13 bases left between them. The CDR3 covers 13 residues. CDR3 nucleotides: TGTGCCTGGAGTCTCGGGCTCGCCGACGAGCAGTACTTC. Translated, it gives CAWSLGLADEQYF.

The CDR3 nucleotides read TGTGCCAGCAGCGGCGGGACAGACGAGACCCAGTACTTC. Its protein product is CASSGGTDETQYF. The J gene is TRBJ2-5, the V gene TRBV11-2; D possibly corresponds to TRBD1 (7 bases). Trimming took 5 bases from V and 5 from J, leaving 12 bases between them. The CDR3 is made up of 13 amino acids. Germline lookup yields CDR1 SGHAT and CDR2 FQNNGV. The full variable domain, in which reference TRBV11-2 and TRBJ2-5 provide the parts outside the CDR3, is EAGVAQSPRYKIIEKRQSVAFWCNPISGHATLYWYQQILGQGPKLLIQFQNNGVVDDSQLPKDRFSAERLKGVDSTLKIQPAKLEDSAVYLCASSGGTDETQYFGPGTRLLVL.

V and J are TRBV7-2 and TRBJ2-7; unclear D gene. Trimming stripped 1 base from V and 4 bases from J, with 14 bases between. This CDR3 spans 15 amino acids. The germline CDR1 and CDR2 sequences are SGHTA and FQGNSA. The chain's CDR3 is CASSLVSAEGYEQYF. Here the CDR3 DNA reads TGTGCCAGCAGCTTAGTGTCCGCCGAAGGGTACGAGCAGTACTTC.

CDR3 coding DNA: TGCGCCAGCAGCTTGGACCCGGGACAGGGTAGAACTGAAGCTTTCTTT. Translation gives CASSLDPGQGRTEAFF. The J gene is TRBJ1-1, the V gene TRBV5-1; 9 bases match TRBD1. Trimming took 0 bases from V and 5 from J; bases not matched to a gene: 8. The length of the CDR3 is 16 residues. The V gene's germline CDR1 is SGHRS and CDR2 YFSETQ.